This T cell receptor (beta chain) came from a study of T-cell memory formation after mild COVID-19. Using its own MiXCR run on the 5' RACE reads, TCRdb lists one record per CDR3 protein. The table includes 560,000 or so distinct CDR3 sequences, 15% to 20% detected once. The trim removed 11 bases at V and 4 bases at J, leaving 18 bases unmatched. The CDR3 length is 17 residues. Findings and caveats of the study: CD4+ clones that contracted lay mainly in CM and EM; CD8+ ones lay in EMRA. Pre-infection memory held some responding clones, suggesting pre-existing cross-reactive T cells responded.

A few counts support this clonotype. Antigen specificity is unknown. The receptor was derived from an adult woman who had mild COVID-19 (a few samples of this study predate the infection). Cell type and time point are not known. The sample consisted of PBMCs or a T cell subset sorted from them (not recorded which). The chain carries TRBV23-1 and TRBJ2-2; 8 bases agree with TRBD2. TRBV23-1 is placed among ORFs of uncertain function. In nucleotides, the CDR3 is TGCGCCGCACCAGTGGGCGGGGGGCAGTTGAGCACCGGGGAGCTGTTTTTT. The encoded protein is CAAPVGGGQLSTGELFF.